What follows are 18 T cell receptor beta chains derived from one specimen sequenced in a study of blood T cell repertoires in COVID-19. Sequenced by immunoSEQ multiplex PCR; TCRdb stores in-frame clones only, minus some. Here the sample spans roughly 330,000 clones, over 80% being singletons. What was sequenced was PBMCs or T cells enriched from blood (not recorded which). Receptors originate from a man aged 30 to 39 who had recovered from COVID-19.

The chain recombines TRBV10-3 with TRBJ1-1; no clear D gene. The CDR3 consists of 14 residues. Trimming took off 7 bases at V and 0 bases at J, with 12 bases between the two ends. The germline V gene has CDR1 ENHRY and CDR2 SYGVKD. The CDR3 DNA reads TGTGCCATCACACTGGAGGGAATGAACACTGAAGCTTTCTTT. Translated: CAITLEGMNTEAFF.

The chain recombines TRBV19 with TRBJ1-2; 7 bases fit TRBD1. The V segment lost 6 bases and the J segment 13 bases; nucleotides outside the gene matches: 11. The CDR3 consists of 12 residues. Germline CDR1 LNHDA, CDR2 SQIVND (reference sequence). The CDR3 region has the DNA TGTGCCAGTAGGGGGGCGAGGACAGGTCCCACCTTC. This sequence encodes CASRGARTGPTF.

The chain recombines TRBV10-3 with TRBJ2-7; 11 bases map to TRBD1. Germline V gives CDR1 ENHRY, CDR2 SYGVKD. This CDR3 comprises 18 residues. The V gene end was trimmed by 4 bases and the J gene end by 4 bases; junction bases not matched to a gene: 15. This CDR3 is CAISGSTPGQGVIYEQYF. CDR3 nucleotide sequence: TGTGCCATCAGTGGGTCGACACCGGGACAGGGGGTTATATACGAGCAGTACTTC.

The chain is built from TRBV27 and TRBJ2-1, with 8 bases fitting TRBD1. With 7 bases clipped from V and 5 bases from J, the junction kept 13 bases outside the gene matches. This CDR3 spans 16 amino acids. The germline V gene encodes CDR1 MNHEY and CDR2 SMNVEV (reference sequence). CDR3 bases: TGTGCCAGCACCCTGACAGGGGCCAACCGGCACAATGAGCAGTTCTTC. Translated: CASTLTGANRHNEQFF.

The chain links TRBV12-5 to TRBJ2-1; 7 nucleotides align to TRBD1. Losses at the gene ends were 2 bases for V and 1 base for J; bases not matched to a gene: 11. Germline V gene sequence: CDR1 LGHNT, CDR2 FRNRAP. CDR3 length: 18 residues. The CDR3: CASGLPTVGDRSYNEQFF. As DNA, the CDR3 is TGTGCTAGTGGTTTGCCGACGGTTGGGGACAGATCCTACAATGAGCAGTTCTTC.

This clone was picked up one time. This chain links TRBV14 with TRBJ1-4; D possibly corresponds to TRBD1 (6 bases). This CDR3 is 15 amino acids long. Germline V lookup: CDR1 SGHDN, CDR2 FVKESK. Deletions cut 4 bases from V and 3 bases from J, with 12 bases between. In DNA form, the CDR3 reads TGTGCCAGCAGCCGAATACAGGGATCTAATGAAAAACTGTTTTTT. Its protein is CASSRIQGSNEKLFF.

The chain combines TRBV20-1 with TRBJ1-3, with D perhaps matching TRBD1 (6 bases). Trimming took 3 bases from V and 2 from J, leaving 8 bases between them. CDR3 length equals 13 residues. From germline, CDR1 is DFQATT and CDR2 SNEGSKA (reference sequence). In DNA, the CDR3 is TGCAGTGCTAGTACAGGGACTGGAAACACCATATATTTT. Its protein is CSASTGTGNTIYF.

The rearrangement uses TRBV5-1 and TRBJ2-7; D is perhaps TRBD1 (5 bases). The length of the CDR3 is 12 residues. V was cut by 4 bases and J by 4 bases, with 9 bases left in between. Germline V gene lookup returns CDR1 SGHRS and CDR2 YFSETQ. CDR3 protein: CASSIDRYEQYF. The CDR3 DNA reads TGCGCCAGCAGCATCGACAGATACGAGCAGTACTTC.

The V gene is TRBV6-4, the J gene TRBJ2-7, with 7 bases aligning to TRBD2. Trimming cost V 2 bases and J 2 bases; bases outside gene matches: 6. CDR3 size: 15 residues. In germline, CDR1 is MRHNA, CDR2 SNTAGT. The CDR3 coding sequence is TGTGCCAGCAGTGACAGGGGCGGGGGAACCTACGAGCAGTACTTC. This sequence encodes CASSDRGGGTYEQYF.

The chain has TRBV5-1 and TRBJ2-7, with 7 bases lining up with TRBD1. Germline-derived CDR1 and CDR2 are SGHRS and YFSETQ. V lost 2 bases and J lost 4; bases outside the gene matches: 3. This CDR3 region has 13 residues. CDR3 bases: TGCGCCAGCAGCTTACAGGGGTTTTACGAGCAGTACTTC. Residues: CASSLQGFYEQYF.

This chain connects TRBV2 to TRBJ1-5; D call uncertain. Per germline, CDR1 SNHLY and CDR2 FYNNEI. The CDR3 consists of 12 residues. The ends were cut back, 4 bases at V and 6 bases at J, with 7 bases in the middle. CDR3 in DNA: TGTGCCAGCAGTGTACTCGGTCAGCCCCAGCATTTT. Its translation: CASSVLGQPQHF.

J is TRBJ1-6 and V is TRBV27, with TRBD1 as a possible D gene (5 bases). The CDR3 spans 15 residues. Trimming stripped 5 bases from V and 4 bases from J, with 12 bases between. Germline CDR1 and CDR2: MNHEY and SMNVEV (reference sequence). CDR3 sequence: CASSIRVRYNSPLHF. The CDR3 nucleotides are TGTGCCAGCAGTATCAGGGTCCGGTATAATTCACCCCTCCACTTT.

This clone was counted a single time. The rearrangement joins TRBV19 to TRBJ2-7; 7 positions agree with TRBD1. CDR1 LNHDA and CDR2 SQIVND come from the germline V gene (reference sequence). The CDR3 consists of 14 residues. Losses at the gene ends were 6 bases for V and 0 bases for J; bases not matched to a gene: 5. The CDR3 DNA follows: TGTGCCAGTAGGACGACAGGGAGCTCCTACGAGCAGTACTTC. Translating it yields CASRTTGSSYEQYF.

This chain uses TRBV28 with TRBJ2-3; 8 bases match TRBD1. V was pared by 6 bases and J by 2 bases, with 7 bases of the junction left unmatched. The germline gives CDR1 MDHEN, CDR2 SYDVKM. This CDR3 spans 15 amino acids. In nucleotides, the CDR3 is TGTGCCAGCAGAGTCAGGGGGCGCGACACAGATACGCAGTATTTT. Translation gives CASRVRGRDTDTQYF.

This clone has only one observation. The chain is built from TRBV29-1 and TRBJ2-1, with a possible D match to TRBD2 (6 bases). Trimming took off 2 bases at V and 0 bases at J, with 14 bases between the two ends. The CDR3 is 16 residues long. Germline V CDR1 and CDR2: SQVTM, ANQGSEA. The CDR3 DNA reads as TGCAGCGTTGAACAAGGCGGGATCAGCTCCTACAATGAGCAGTTCTTC. This gives the protein CSVEQGGISSYNEQFF.

The gene calls are TRBV2 and TRBJ2-5, with 14 nucleotides matching TRBD2. Trimming at V came to 5 bases and at J to 2 bases, leaving 13 bases not matched to a gene. The CDR3 sequence is 19 residues long. CDR1 and CDR2 from the germline V gene are SNHLY and FYNNEI. The CDR3 spells CASSITTGTSGGRQETQYF. For the CDR3, the DNA is TGTGCCAGCAGTATCACCACCGGGACTAGCGGGGGCCGTCAAGAGACCCAGTACTTC. Together with reference TRBV2 and TRBJ2-5, the CDR3 gives the full variable domain: EPEVTQTPSHQVTQMGQEVILRCVPISNHLYFYWYRQILGQKVEFLVSFYNNEISEKSEIFDDQFSVERPDGSNFTLKIRSTKLEDSAMYFCASSITTGTSGGRQETQYFGPGTRLLVL.

CDR3 bases: TGTGCCAGCAGTTCCACTCTAGCGGGGGCCCGCCACAATGAGCAGTTCTTC. It translates to CASSSTLAGARHNEQFF. The gene calls are TRBV27 and TRBJ2-1, with 10 bases matching TRBD2. Per germline, CDR1 MNHEY and CDR2 SMNVEV (reference sequence). The V gene end was trimmed by 4 bases and the J gene end by 5 bases; junction bases not matched to a gene: 11. The CDR3 length is 17 residues.

The rearrangement links TRBV19 to TRBJ2-3; 7 bases match TRBD2. This CDR3 spans 14 amino acids. V shed 2 bases and J 4 bases; nucleotides not matched to a gene: 3. CDR1 is LNHDA and CDR2 is SQIVND in the germline V gene (reference sequence). The CDR3 loop is CASSIWEGADTQYF. The DNA of the CDR3 is TGTGCCAGTAGTATATGGGAGGGCGCAGATACGCAGTATTTT.